This TCR beta chain was captured by sequencing in a study of cytomegalovirus exposure and HLA in healthy donors. It was with 60 Vbeta and 13 Jbeta primers that the PCR ran. Libraries were prepared by immunoSEQ multiplex PCR; TCRdb keeps only in-frame clonotypes and omits some of them. The data hold 90,000 to 130,000 clones, with around four fifths observed a single time. A note on this clone: Its specificity is not known.

The study, taken as a whole, reports: A list of 164 TCR beta chains associated with cytomegalovirus was given.

This CDR3 spans 13 amino acids. Trimming pared 3 bases from V and 3 bases from J, leaving 8 bases between. Germline values: CDR1 MDHEN, CDR2 SYDVKM. The gene calls are TRBV28 and TRBJ1-2; no firm D call. The TCR comes from a woman aged 60-75 years in good health and CMV-seropositive. The sequenced sample consisted of PBMCs. CDR3 sequence reads: CASSLGRDYGYTF. The CDR3 DNA follows: TGTGCCAGCAGTTTGGGCAGAGACTATGGCTACACCTTC.